This T cell receptor (beta chain) was observed in a study of radiotherapy plus CTLA-4 blockade in lung cancer. Study as a whole: Across the patients, objective responses occurred in about 19%, and disease control in roughly 31%.

Enrolled patients, whose metastatic non-small-cell lung cancer was chemo-refractory, received focal radiation plus CTLA-4 blockade with ipilimumab. Study observations and caveats: Reports identified early blood T cell clone dynamics, with interferon-beta, as the best response predictor. TCR clones from tumors expanded in blood after radiotherapy plus ipilimumab.

Between the trimmed V and J ends, which lost 6 bases and 4 bases, there was a span of 18 bases. CDR3 length: 15 amino acids. CDR1 and CDR2 from the germline V gene are MNHNS and SASEGT. On this clone: The antigen is undetermined.

TCRdb's table, derived via immunoSEQ multiplex PCR, lists solely in-frame clones and lacks some. This sample carries 39,000 or so clones, 70% to 80% of them seen once, and the ten largest clones take 8.9%. The origin of this receptor is a human donor with non-small cell lung cancer who had stable disease on radiotherapy plus ipilimumab. This chain links TRBV6-1 with TRBJ1-1; D might be TRBD1 (5 bases). This specimen was peripheral blood, taken from a patient treated with radiotherapy plus ipilimumab. The CDR3 DNA reads TGTGCCAGCAGCTCCCGACGGGTGGGGGGCACTGAAGCTTTCTTT. Translation gives CASSSRRVGGTEAFF.